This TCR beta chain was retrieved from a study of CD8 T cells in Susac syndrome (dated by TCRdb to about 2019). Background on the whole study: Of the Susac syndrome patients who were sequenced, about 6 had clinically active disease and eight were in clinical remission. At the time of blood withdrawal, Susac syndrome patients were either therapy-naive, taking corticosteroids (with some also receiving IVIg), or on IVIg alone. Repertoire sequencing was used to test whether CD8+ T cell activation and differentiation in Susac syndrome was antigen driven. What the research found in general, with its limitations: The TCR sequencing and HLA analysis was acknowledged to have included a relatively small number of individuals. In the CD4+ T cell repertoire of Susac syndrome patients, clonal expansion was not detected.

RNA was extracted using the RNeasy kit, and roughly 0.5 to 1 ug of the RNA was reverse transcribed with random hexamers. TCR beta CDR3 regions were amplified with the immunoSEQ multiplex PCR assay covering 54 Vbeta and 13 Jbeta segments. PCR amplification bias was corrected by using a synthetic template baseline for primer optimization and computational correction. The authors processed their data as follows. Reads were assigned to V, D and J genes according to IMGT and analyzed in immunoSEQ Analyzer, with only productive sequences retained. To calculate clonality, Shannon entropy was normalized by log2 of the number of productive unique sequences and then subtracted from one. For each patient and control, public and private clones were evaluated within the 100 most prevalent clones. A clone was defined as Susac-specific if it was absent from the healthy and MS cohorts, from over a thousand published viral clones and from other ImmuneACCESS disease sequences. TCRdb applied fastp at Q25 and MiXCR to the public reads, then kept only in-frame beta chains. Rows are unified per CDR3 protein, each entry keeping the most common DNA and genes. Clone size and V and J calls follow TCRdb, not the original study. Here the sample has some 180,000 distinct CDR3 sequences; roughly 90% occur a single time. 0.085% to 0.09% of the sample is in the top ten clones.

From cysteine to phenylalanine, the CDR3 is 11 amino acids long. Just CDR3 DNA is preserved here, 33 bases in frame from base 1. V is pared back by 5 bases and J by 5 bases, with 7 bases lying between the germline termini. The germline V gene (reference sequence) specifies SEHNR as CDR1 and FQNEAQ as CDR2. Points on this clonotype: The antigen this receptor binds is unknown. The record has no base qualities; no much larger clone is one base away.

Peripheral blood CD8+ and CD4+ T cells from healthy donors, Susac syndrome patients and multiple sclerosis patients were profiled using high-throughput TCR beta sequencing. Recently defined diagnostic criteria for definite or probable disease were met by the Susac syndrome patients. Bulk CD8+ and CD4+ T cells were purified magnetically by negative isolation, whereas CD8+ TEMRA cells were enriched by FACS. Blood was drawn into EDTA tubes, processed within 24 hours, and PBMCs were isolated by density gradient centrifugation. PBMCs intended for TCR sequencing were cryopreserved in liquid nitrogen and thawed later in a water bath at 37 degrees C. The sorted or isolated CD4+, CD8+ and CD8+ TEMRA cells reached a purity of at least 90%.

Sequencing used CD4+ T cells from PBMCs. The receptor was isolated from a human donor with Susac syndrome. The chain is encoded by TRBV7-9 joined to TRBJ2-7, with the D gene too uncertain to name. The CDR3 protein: CASSLDNEQYF. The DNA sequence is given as TGTGCCAGCAGCCTTGATAACGAGCAGTACTTC.